One and the same sample provided the 27 T cell receptor beta chains below, sequenced in a study of T cell repertoires in cytomegalovirus infection. TCRdb re-called the reads with MiXCR, one entry per CDR3 protein. The sample lists 170,000 or so distinct CDR3 sequences, roughly 15% occurring once. The sample taken for sequencing was CD8+ T cells from PBMCs. The receptors were sampled from a human donor in good health (CMV status not recorded). Some clones in this sample may be carry-over from other donors' samples.

V and J are TRBV20-1 and TRBJ2-3, with 9 bases identical to TRBD2. This CDR3 has 15 amino acids. Germline V gene sequence: CDR1 DFQATT, CDR2 SNEGSKA (reference sequence). Trimming took 6 bases from V and 6 from J; bases not matched to a gene: 13. The CDR3 coding sequence is TGCAGTGCCAGGATCGCTAGCGGGGTGGCCGATACGCAGTATTTT. Residues: CSARIASGVADTQYF.

This chain connects TRBV7-8 to TRBJ2-4; D uncertain. Germline V CDR1 and CDR2: SGHVS, FQNEAQ. Between the trimmed V and J ends, which lost 0 bases and 3 bases, there was a span of 12 bases. This CDR3 spans 16 amino acids. In DNA, the CDR3 is TGTGCCAGCAGCTTAGCGGCCCGAAGAGGCAAAAACATTCAGTACTTC. Its protein is CASSLAARRGKNIQYF.

The CDR3 coding sequence is TGCGCCAGCAGCCAAGATACAGGGGGGGCCGGGGAGCTGTTTTTT. Protein: CASSQDTGGAGELFF. J is TRBJ2-2 and V is TRBV4-3; D may be TRBD1 (8 bases). With 0 bases removed from V and 6 bases from J, the gap between germline ends came to 11 bases. Germline-derived CDR1 and CDR2 are LGHNA and YSLEER. The CDR3 contains 15 residues.

The count of this clonotype is one. The J gene is TRBJ2-5, the V gene TRBV6-6; 7 bases fit TRBD1. In germline, CDR1 is MNHNY, CDR2 SVGAGI (reference sequence). The CDR3 runs to 15 residues. Unmatched junction bases numbered 10, after V lost 6 bases and J lost 3 bases. The CDR3 nucleotides read TGTGCCAGCAGCCTCCACAGGGGACGCGAAGAGACCCAGTACTTC. This sequence encodes CASSLHRGREETQYF.

V usage is TRBV11-3 and J usage is TRBJ2-3, with D possibly TRBD1 on 6 matching bases. V was trimmed by 5 bases and J by 5 bases, leaving 11 bases between them. Germline V gene sequence: CDR1 SGHNT, CDR2 YENEEA. This CDR3 is built from 13 residues. The CDR3, as DNA: TGTGCCAGCAGCGAACTAGGGGGAGATACGCAGTATTTT. Translation gives CASSELGGDTQYF.

This clonotype was observed a few times. This chain joins TRBV7-6 and TRBJ1-2; TRBD1 agrees at 9 bases. Germline-derived CDR1 and CDR2 are SGHVS and FNYEAQ. This CDR3 is built from 15 residues. V lost 5 bases, J lost 8 bases, and 12 bases stayed unmatched. CDR3 region: CASSRPGQGPEGYTF. CDR3 coding DNA: TGTGCCAGCAGCCGACCGGGACAGGGACCGGAAGGCTACACCTTC.

The chain employs TRBV4-3 and TRBJ1-3, with TRBD1 as a possible D gene (6 bases). V shed 0 bases and J shed 2 bases, with 11 bases lying between them. CDR1 and CDR2 from the germline V gene are LGHNA and YSLEER. CDR3 length: 16 residues. The DNA of the CDR3 is TGCGCCAGCAGCCAAGATCAGGGGCCTCCTGGAAACACCATATATTTT. It is translated as CASSQDQGPPGNTIYF.

The rearrangement links TRBV4-2 to TRBJ2-5, with D perhaps being TRBD1 or TRBD2 (5 bases each). The germline gives CDR1 LGHNA, CDR2 YNFKEQ. The CDR3 is 16 residues long. V lost 4 bases and J 3 bases, leaving 18 bases between the germline ends. The CDR3 protein is CASSLGTSVIEETQYF. The CDR3 DNA reads TGTGCCAGCAGCCTCGGGACGTCAGTAATAGAAGAGACCCAGTACTTC.

This clonotype was seen a few times. DNA of the CDR3: TGCGCCAGCAGTTGGAATTCGGGCACTGAAGCTTTCTTT. Translating it yields CASSWNSGTEAFF. The chain recombines TRBV10-1 with TRBJ1-1; no clear D gene. The CDR3 is 13 residues long. Germline CDR1 WNHNN, CDR2 SYGVQD (reference sequence). V lost 5 bases, J lost 4 bases, and 11 bases lay in between.

The chain employs TRBV6-1 and TRBJ2-7; D could derive from TRBD1 or TRBD2 (5 bases each). The ends were cut back, 3 bases at V and 2 bases at J, with 8 bases in the middle. Per the germline V gene, CDR1 is MNHNS and CDR2 is SASEGT. The CDR3 sequence is 13 residues long. DNA of the CDR3: TGTGCCAGCAGTGAGGGGGTCCCCTACGAGCAGTACTTC. Translating it yields CASSEGVPYEQYF.

V usage is TRBV7-6 and J usage is TRBJ2-7; no definite D call. The germline V gene encodes CDR1 SGHVS and CDR2 FNYEAQ. The length of the CDR3 is 13 residues. Trimming stripped 5 bases from V and 6 bases from J, with 14 bases between. The DNA of the CDR3 is TGTGCCAGCAGCATAGACCGTCCCAGCGAGCAGTACTTC. Its translation is CASSIDRPSEQYF. Filled out from reference TRBV7-6 and TRBJ2-7, the complete variable domain reads GAGVSQSPRYKVTKRGQDVALRCDPISGHVSLYWYRQALGQGPEFLTYFNYEAQQDKSGLPNDRFSAERPEGSISTLTIQRTEQRDSAMYRCASSIDRPSEQYFGPGTRLTVT.

This clonotype was counted only a few times. V is TRBV29-1 and J is TRBJ2-7; D tentatively fits TRBD1 or TRBD2 (5 bases each). Germline CDR1 and CDR2: SQVTM and ANQGSEA. V was clipped by 3 bases and J by 2 bases, with 14 bases between them. CDR3 size: 14 residues. The CDR3 region is CSVEGVRVPYEQYF. The CDR3 DNA reads TGCAGCGTTGAGGGGGTGCGCGTCCCCTACGAGCAGTACTTC.

The rearrangement links TRBV27 to TRBJ2-5, with unresolved D. Germline values: CDR1 MNHEY, CDR2 SMNVEV (reference sequence). The V end was cut by 2 bases, the J end by 1 base, with 8 bases between. The length of the CDR3 is 14 residues. CDR3: CASSLRRSQETQYF. In DNA, the CDR3 is TGTGCCAGCAGTTTACGACGGTCCCAAGAGACCCAGTACTTC.

This clonotype was recorded a few times. The rearrangement joins TRBV4-3 to TRBJ2-7; tentatively, D is TRBD2 (5 bases). The length of the CDR3 is 14 residues. The germline CDR1 and CDR2 sequences are LGHNA and YSLEER. V lost 1 base, J lost 6 bases, and 13 bases lay in between. The CDR3: CASSQGAEVSEQYF. The CDR3 DNA is TGCGCCAGCAGCCAAGGGGCGGAGGTTTCCGAGCAGTACTTC.

This clonotype was recorded a few times. Germline is not matched at one junction end, which may reflect a read error. This chain links TRBV7-7 with TRBJ2-7; no firm D call. The CDR3 covers 14 residues. CDR1 and CDR2 from the germline V gene are SSHAT and FNYEAQ (reference sequence). The CDR3 here is CASSSDRYSYEQYF. Here the CDR3 DNA reads TGTGCTAGCAGCTCAGACCGGTACTCCTACGAGCAGTACTTC.

The V call is TRBV19, the J call TRBJ1-1; D perhaps matches TRBD1 (6 bases). The CDR3 runs to 16 residues. Trimming shortened V by 1 base and J by 1 base, and 13 bases separated the two germline ends. Per germline, CDR1 LNHDA and CDR2 SQIVND (reference sequence). The CDR3 nucleotides read TGTGCCAGTAGTATAGTCCAGGGGCTAAAGAACACTGAAGCTTTCTTT. This codes for CASSIVQGLKNTEAFF.

This clonotype has a handful of counts. The chain combines TRBV12-3 or TRBV12-4 with TRBJ2-7; D gene ambiguous. Between the trimmed V and J ends, which lost 2 bases and 3 bases, there was a span of 5 bases. The CDR3 sequence is 12 residues long. The CDR3 DNA follows: TGTGCCAGCAGTTTAAGGAGCTACGAGCAGTACTTC. This translates into CASSLRSYEQYF.

Only a few counts were recorded for this clonotype. The rearrangement joins TRBV11-2 to TRBJ1-6; D call uncertain. CDR1 and CDR2 from the germline V gene are SGHAT and FQNNGV. CDR3 length: 14 residues. Trimming stripped 1 base from V and 9 bases from J, with 10 bases between. The CDR3 protein is CASSLGGSSSPLHF. As DNA, the CDR3 is TGTGCCAGCAGCTTAGGTGGGTCCAGTTCACCCCTCCACTTT.

The chain uses TRBV7-2 and TRBJ2-2, with D perhaps matching TRBD2 (6 bases). V was clipped by 6 bases and J by 0 bases, with 14 bases between them. This CDR3 spans 16 amino acids. Per germline, CDR1 SGHTA and CDR2 FQGNSA. CDR3 protein: CASRMNGGPNTGELFF. Written as DNA, the CDR3 is TGTGCCAGCAGGATGAACGGGGGACCGAACACCGGGGAGCTGTTTTTT.

The rearrangement uses TRBV6-2 or TRBV6-3 and TRBJ1-1; weak D call: TRBD1 (6 bases). Trimming removed 2 bases from V and 0 bases from J, with 13 bases in between. The germline gives CDR1 MNHEY, CDR2 SVGEGT. The CDR3 is 16 residues long. The CDR3 loop is CASSYRTTGLNTEAFF. CDR3 nucleotides: TGTGCCAGCAGTTACCGAACAACAGGGTTGAACACTGAAGCTTTCTTT.

V and J are TRBV25-1 and TRBJ2-7, with D maybe TRBD2 (5 bases). Germline CDR1 MGHDK, CDR2 SYGVNS. Trimming removed 3 bases at V and 5 bases at J, with 14 bases between. The CDR3 is 14 amino acids. CDR3 protein: CASSDELVNHEQYF. CDR3 coding DNA: TGTGCCAGCAGTGACGAACTAGTGAACCACGAGCAGTACTTC.

This clonotype was observed a few times. V usage is TRBV29-1 and J usage is TRBJ2-7; D ambiguous. The germline CDR1 and CDR2 sequences are SQVTM and ANQGSEA. The V end was cut by 2 bases, the J end by 7 bases, with 12 bases between. The CDR3 runs 12 residues. CDR3: CSVEKGFGEQYF. As DNA, the CDR3 is TGCAGCGTTGAAAAGGGATTTGGAGAGCAGTACTTC.

This clonotype was seen only once. The chain employs TRBV4-1 and TRBJ2-1; TRBD2 matches at 10 bases. After removal of 3 bases from V and 4 bases from J, the junction contained 6 bases not matched to a gene. CDR3 length: 16 residues. CDR1 MGHRA and CDR2 YSYEKL come from the germline V gene. CDR3 in amino acids: CASSQSSGGRYNEQFF. As DNA, the CDR3 is TGCGCCAGCAGCCAGTCTAGCGGGGGCCGATACAATGAGCAGTTCTTC.

The chain is built from TRBV12-3 or TRBV12-4 and TRBJ2-1; TRBD2 aligns across 11 bases. This CDR3 is 15 amino acids long. With 6 bases clipped from V and 7 bases from J, the junction kept 8 bases outside the gene matches. CDR3 amino acids: CASRHSGGAWNEQFF. CDR3 bases: TGTGCCAGCAGACATAGCGGGGGGGCTTGGAATGAGCAGTTCTTC.

The chain joins TRBV7-4 to TRBJ2-7; no reliable D call. Germline V gives CDR1 SGHVT, CDR2 SQSDAQ. This CDR3 spans 12 amino acids. Trimming removed 5 bases from V and 3 bases from J, with 8 bases in between. The CDR3 nucleotides are TGTGCCAGCAGCCACCCCCGCTACGAGCAGTACTTC. The encoded protein is CASSHPRYEQYF.

V and J are TRBV20-1 and TRBJ2-3; TRBD1 matches 9 bases. This CDR3 is built from 14 residues. V dropped 5 bases and J dropped 3; count of bases not matched to a gene: 6. Germline V gene sequence: CDR1 DFQATT, CDR2 SNEGSKA (reference sequence). CDR3 nucleotide sequence: TGCAGTGCTTGGACAGGGGTCGCGACAGATACGCAGTATTTT. Translating it yields CSAWTGVATDTQYF.

This clonotype was counted between two and nine times. The chain has TRBV7-9 and TRBJ1-1, with TRBD1 matching 8 bases. V was pared by 3 bases and J by 1 base, with 10 bases of the junction left unmatched. This CDR3 is 17 amino acids long. The germline V gene has CDR1 SEHNR and CDR2 FQNEAQ (reference sequence). DNA for the CDR3: TGTGCCAGCAGCTTCGGACAGGGTGGAAGGACGAACACTGAAGCTTTCTTT. Translating gives CASSFGQGGRTNTEAFF. Together with reference TRBV7-9 and TRBJ1-1, the CDR3 gives the full variable domain: DTGVSQNPRHKITKRGQNVTFRCDPISEHNRLYWYRQTLGQGPEFLTYFQNEAQLEKSRLLSDRFSAERPKGSFSTLEIQRTEQGDSAMYLCASSFGQGGRTNTEAFFGQGTRLTVV.